Listed here are 28 T cell receptor beta chains from one sample, sequenced in a study of cytomegalovirus exposure and HLA in healthy donors. 60 Vbeta and 13 Jbeta primers were used in PCR. The repertoire was sequenced with immunoSEQ multiplex PCR; TCRdb's copy has only in-frame clones and lacks some. The sample contains some 170,000 clones, 55% to 75% of which appear only once. The specimen was PBMCs. These receptor sequences come from a human donor in good health.

The genes are TRBV18 and TRBJ1-4, with D unresolved. The germline V gene has CDR1 KGHSH and CDR2 LQKENI. V was shortened by 3 bases and J by 4 bases, with 9 bases between the two germline ends. The CDR3 covers 14 residues. DNA of the CDR3: TGTGCCAGCTCACCCATGGCAGATAATGAAAAACTGTTTTTT. Its protein is CASSPMADNEKLFF.

This chain joins TRBV30 and TRBJ2-7, with TRBD1 as a possible D gene (6 bases). Germline loops: CDR1 GTSNPN, CDR2 SVGIG (reference sequence). The CDR3 totals 13 residues. Trimming took off 5 bases at V and 1 base at J, with 12 bases between the two ends. The CDR3, as DNA: TGTGCCTGGGATCCGGACAGTTCCTACGAGCAGTACTTC. Its protein product is CAWDPDSSYEQYF.

V gene TRBV29-1 combines with J gene TRBJ2-7; 8 nucleotides match TRBD1. The germline V gene has CDR1 SQVTM and CDR2 ANQGSEA. The CDR3 is 14 amino acids. V gave up 1 base and J gave up 3 bases; unmatched junction bases: 5. The CDR3 DNA is TGCAGCGTTGAAGGGGACAGGACCAACTACGAGCAGTACTTC. The encoded protein is CSVEGDRTNYEQYF.

In its sample, this clone was seen once. J is TRBJ1-5 and V is TRBV2, with a possible D match to TRBD1 (6 bases). Germline V gene lookup returns CDR1 SNHLY and CDR2 FYNNEI. The CDR3 is made up of 15 amino acids. V was shortened by 6 bases and J by 7 bases, with 19 bases between the two germline ends. CDR3 sequence: CASRYRAGGGQPQHF. CDR3 sequence (DNA): TGTGCCAGCAGATACAGAGCTGGGGGCGGCCAGCCCCAGCATTTT.

This sequence joins TRBV9 and TRBJ2-3, with a weak D call TRBD1 (7 bases). The germline CDR1 and CDR2 sequences are SGDLS and YYNGEE. The CDR3 covers 16 residues. V was clipped by 1 base and J by 4 bases, with 16 bases between them. CDR3 sequence reads: CASSVQGGNSADTQYF. The CDR3 DNA follows: TGTGCCAGCAGCGTACAGGGGGGCAACTCAGCAGATACGCAGTATTTT.

The chain carries TRBV14 and TRBJ1-5; no definite D call. Trimming cost V 4 bases and J 2 bases, with 3 bases left between them. The CDR3 sequence is 12 residues long. Germline CDR1 and CDR2: SGHDN and FVKESK. The CDR3 reads CASSLGNQPQHF. The CDR3 DNA reads TGTGCCAGCAGCCTAGGCAATCAGCCCCAGCATTTT. The variable domain in full, with the rest retrieved from reference TRBV14 and TRBJ1-5, is EAGVTQFPSHSVIEKGQTVTLRCDPISGHDNLYWYRRVMGKEIKFLLHFVKESKQDESGMPNNRFLAERTGGTYSTLKVQPAELEDSGVYFCASSLGNQPQHFGDGTRLSIL.

The chain couples TRBV5-4 to TRBJ2-5; 8 bases align to TRBD2. Trimming removed 3 bases from V and 1 base from J; junction bases left unmatched: 2. The CDR3 runs to 14 residues. Germline loops: CDR1 SGHNT, CDR2 YYREEE (reference sequence). CDR3 sequence reads: CASSSGGTQETQYF. The CDR3 nucleotides read TGTGCCAGCAGCTCGGGGGGGACCCAAGAGACCCAGTACTTC. The full variable domain, in which reference TRBV5-4 and TRBJ2-5 provide the parts outside the CDR3, is ETGVTQSPTHLIKTRGQQVTLRCSSQSGHNTVSWYQQALGQGPQFIFQYYREEENGRGNFPPRFSGLQFPNYSSELNVNALELDDSALYLCASSSGGTQETQYFGPGTRLLVL.

The gene calls are TRBV10-3 and TRBJ1-2; 10 positions match TRBD1. There are 14 residues in the CDR3. V was pared by 6 bases and J by 6 bases, with 7 bases of the junction left unmatched. Germline CDR1 ENHRY, CDR2 SYGVKD. In DNA form, the CDR3 reads TGTGCCATCAGGGCCCCGGACAGGGGGAATGGCTACACCTTC. It translates to CAIRAPDRGNGYTF.

This sequence joins TRBV18 and TRBJ2-1, with 9 bases identical to TRBD1. CDR3 size: 15 residues. Germline values: CDR1 KGHSH, CDR2 LQKENI. Unmatched junction bases numbered 5, after V lost 4 bases and J lost 4 bases. The CDR3 sequence is CASSQTGGRYNEQFF. In DNA form, the CDR3 reads TGTGCCAGCTCACAGACAGGGGGTCGTTACAATGAGCAGTTCTTC.

The CDR3 DNA reads TGTGCCAGCAGCCCCCGGACAGGGGGGTACGAGCAGTACTTC. It specifies CASSPRTGGYEQYF. This sequence joins TRBV11-1 and TRBJ2-7; TRBD1 matches 10 bases. J lost 4 bases, V lost 5 bases, and 5 bases had no gene match. The CDR3 totals 14 residues. CDR1 and CDR2 (germline): SGHAT, FQDESV (reference sequence).

This clone appeared once. Its ends do not fully match the called genes, so a read error is possible. J is TRBJ1-3 and V is TRBV9; TRBD1 matches 7 bases. This CDR3 contains 15 residues. The V gene's germline CDR1 is SGDLS and CDR2 YYNGEE. The CDR3 DNA reads as TGTGCCAGCAGCGGGCGGGACAGCTCTCGAAACACCATATATTTT. Translating it yields CASSGRDSSRNTIYF.

There are a few counts of this clone. A junction boundary mismatches the germline segment, possibly from a read error. V gene TRBV7-9 combines with J gene TRBJ1-1, with D possibly being TRBD1 (6 bases). The CDR3 runs to 16 residues. CDR1 SEHNR and CDR2 FQNEAQ come from the germline V gene (reference sequence). As DNA, the CDR3 is TGCGCCAGCAGCCAATCCGTAGACAGGCTGCGCACTGAAGCTTTCTTT. Its translation: CASSQSVDRLRTEAFF.

This sequence joins TRBV30 and TRBJ1-1, with D possibly TRBD1 on 6 matching bases. This CDR3 comprises 14 residues. The V end lost 5 bases, the J end lost 4 bases, and 17 bases lay between the germline ends. Germline CDR1 is GTSNPN and CDR2 is SVGIG (reference sequence). The CDR3 DNA reads TGTGCCTGGGTAGGTGGGGGCTCGGTCACTGAAGCTTTCTTT. Protein product: CAWVGGGSVTEAFF.

The gene calls are TRBV4-2 and TRBJ1-2, with D possibly being TRBD1 (6 bases). This CDR3 spans 16 amino acids. Trimming left V 0 bases short and J 2 bases short, with 13 bases between. Per germline, CDR1 LGHNA and CDR2 YNFKEQ. CDR3 coding DNA: TGTGCCAGCAGCCAAGATGAGGGGGGGGCAAACTATGGCTACACCTTC. Its protein is CASSQDEGGANYGYTF.

This rearrangement joins TRBV7-9 to TRBJ1-2; a weak D match, TRBD1 (6 bases). This CDR3 region has 14 residues. Germline V CDR1 and CDR2: SEHNR, FQNEAQ (reference sequence). The V end was cut by 5 bases, the J end by 6 bases, with 16 bases between. Written as DNA, the CDR3 is TGTGCCAGCAGCGCCGGGGGGGGCGCGGATGGCTACACCTTC. Translating gives CASSAGGGADGYTF.

The CDR3 sequence: CASSPTADTLTYEQYF. Written as DNA, the CDR3 is TGTGCCAGCAGCCCCACGGCCGACACCCTGACCTACGAGCAGTACTTC. The chain couples TRBV9 to TRBJ2-7; D gene uncertain. Germline loops: CDR1 SGDLS, CDR2 YYNGEE. Trimming pared 4 bases from V and 2 bases from J, leaving 19 bases between. CDR3 length equals 16 residues.

V usage is TRBV2 and J usage is TRBJ1-2, with 7 bases fitting TRBD1. The germline V gene encodes CDR1 SNHLY and CDR2 FYNNEI. The CDR3 runs to 15 residues. The J segment lost 2 bases and the V segment lost 2 bases, leaving 5 bases of the junction unmatched. DNA for the CDR3: TGTGCCAGCAGTGAAACCAGGGGGTCCAACTATGGCTACACCTTC. Translated, it gives CASSETRGSNYGYTF.

The chain couples TRBV5-4 to TRBJ2-7; unclear D gene. The CDR3 is 14 amino acids. Trimming took off 0 bases at V and 0 bases at J, with 7 bases between the two ends. The germline V gene encodes CDR1 SGHNT and CDR2 YYREEE (reference sequence). CDR3 residues: CASSLGLRSYEQYF. The CDR3 region has the DNA TGTGCCAGCAGCTTGGGGCTCCGCTCCTACGAGCAGTACTTC.

This clone was observed a handful of times. The rearrangement uses TRBV2 and TRBJ1-3; 7 nucleotides line up with TRBD1. The germline V gene has CDR1 SNHLY and CDR2 FYNNEI. The CDR3 runs to 16 residues. The V and J ends lost 1 base and 0 bases, in that order; junction bases with no gene match: 3. The CDR3: CASSEGGQLSGNTIYF. The DNA for the CDR3 is TGTGCCAGCAGTGAAGGGGGACAGCTCTCTGGAAACACCATATATTTT.

The rearrangement links TRBV7-9 to TRBJ1-2; a possible D gene is TRBD1 (5 bases). CDR3 length: 15 amino acids. Trimming left V 4 bases short and J 1 base short, with 13 bases between. Germline V CDR1 and CDR2: SEHNR, FQNEAQ (reference sequence). The CDR3 coding sequence is TGTGCCAGCAGCTCTACCATGGACATTAACTATGGCTACACCTTC. Amino acid sequence: CASSSTMDINYGYTF.

The DNA of the CDR3 is TGTGCCAGTAGTATTGGAACAGGGGGGGCCACTGAAGCTTTCTTT. Its protein is CASSIGTGGATEAFF. This chain joins TRBV19 and TRBJ1-1; TRBD1 matches at 8 bases. Germline CDR1 is LNHDA and CDR2 is SQIVND (reference sequence). The CDR3 length is 15 residues. The V segment lost 3 bases and the J segment 4 bases; nucleotides outside the gene matches: 7.

V is TRBV11-1 and J is TRBJ1-1; no definite D call. CDR1 and CDR2 from the germline V gene are SGHAT and FQDESV (reference sequence). This CDR3 region has 11 residues. Deletions cut 3 bases from V and 6 bases from J, with 5 bases between. Here the CDR3 reads CASSFSAEAFF. The CDR3 DNA sequence: TGTGCCAGCAGCTTTTCCGCTGAAGCTTTCTTT.

This rearrangement joins TRBV6-1 to TRBJ1-5, with D possibly being TRBD1 (5 bases). Germline V CDR1 and CDR2: MNHNS, SASEGT. V gave up 3 bases and J gave up 3 bases, with 12 bases separating them. The CDR3 consists of 15 residues. This chain's CDR3 is CASSDYGGSNQPQHF. The CDR3 DNA sequence: TGTGCCAGCAGTGATTACGGGGGTTCCAATCAGCCCCAGCATTTT.

The chain carries TRBV12-5 and TRBJ1-1; no definite D call. CDR1 LGHNT and CDR2 FRNRAP come from the germline V gene. This CDR3 is 18 amino acids long. The V end lost 0 bases, the J end lost 3 bases, and 20 bases lay between the germline ends. This CDR3 is CASGLVKSRIWGDTEAFF. For the CDR3, the DNA is TGTGCTAGTGGTTTGGTAAAGTCTCGAATTTGGGGAGACACTGAAGCTTTCTTT.

This clone appeared a few times. This chain uses TRBV5-5 with TRBJ2-1; 8 nucleotides agree with TRBD1. This CDR3 has 17 residues. Germline V gene lookup returns CDR1 SGHKS and CDR2 YYEKEE (reference sequence). The trim removed 2 bases at V and 1 base at J, leaving 8 bases unmatched. CDR3 bases: TGTGCCAGCAGCTTCAACAGGGGGTTGAGTTCCTACAATGAGCAGTTCTTC. Amino acid sequence: CASSFNRGLSSYNEQFF. Drawing the rest from reference TRBV5-5 and TRBJ2-1, the complete variable domain is DAGVTQSPTHLIKTRGQQVTLRCSPISGHKSVSWYQQVLGQGPQFIFQYYEKEERGRGNFPDRFSARQFPNYSSELNVNALLLGDSALYLCASSFNRGLSSYNEQFFGPGTRLTVL.

The V and J genes are TRBV7-6 and TRBJ1-1; 8 nucleotides align to TRBD1. J was trimmed by 0 bases and V by 4 bases; bases with no gene match: 7. CDR1 and CDR2 (germline): SGHVS, FNYEAQ. The length of the CDR3 is 16 residues. The CDR3 DNA reads TGTGCCAGCAGCTCTGGCCGGACAGGGCTGAACACTGAAGCTTTCTTT. It encodes CASSSGRTGLNTEAFF.

CDR3 DNA: TGTGCCTGGAGTGCGGGACAGTGGTCACCCCTCCACTTT. Amino acids: CAWSAGQWSPLHF. The chain is built from TRBV30 and TRBJ1-6; 7 bases agree with TRBD1. Unmatched junction bases numbered 4, after V lost 1 base and J lost 10 bases. Per the germline V gene, CDR1 is GTSNPN and CDR2 is SVGIG (reference sequence). The CDR3 runs 13 residues.

The chain employs TRBV5-1 and TRBJ1-1; D is possibly TRBD1 (6 bases). The CDR3 loop spans 14 amino acids. Germline values: CDR1 SGHRS, CDR2 YFSETQ. Trimming left V 4 bases short and J 3 bases short, with 13 bases between. In DNA form, the CDR3 reads TGCGCCAGCAGCAGTCGGGGGGCGGACACTGAAGCTTTCTTT. Its protein product is CASSSRGADTEAFF.